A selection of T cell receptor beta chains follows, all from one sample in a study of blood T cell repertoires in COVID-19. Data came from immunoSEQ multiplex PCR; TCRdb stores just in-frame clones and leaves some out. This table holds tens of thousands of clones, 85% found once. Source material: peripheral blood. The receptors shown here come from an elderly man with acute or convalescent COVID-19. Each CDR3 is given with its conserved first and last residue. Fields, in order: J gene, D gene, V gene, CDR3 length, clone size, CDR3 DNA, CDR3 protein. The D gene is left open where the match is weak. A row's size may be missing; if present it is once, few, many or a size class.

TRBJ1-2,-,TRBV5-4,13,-,TGTGCCAGCAGCTACGACAGAGACTATGGCTACACCTTC,CASSYDRDYGYTF
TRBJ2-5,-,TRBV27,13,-,TGTGCCAGCAGTCTCCGACTCCAAGAGACCCAGTACTTC,CASSLRLQETQYF
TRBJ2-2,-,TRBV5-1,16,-,TGCGCCAGCAGAGTGGGAGCGGTCGCGAACACCGGGGAGCTGTTTTTT,CASRVGAVANTGELFF
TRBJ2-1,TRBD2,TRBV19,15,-,TGTGCCAGTAGTAGGGCGGGAGGGCCAATATATGAGCAGTTCTTC,CASSRAGGPIYEQFF
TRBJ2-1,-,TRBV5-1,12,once,TGCGCCAGCAGCTTGCCAGGGGCTGAGCAGTTCTTC,CASSLPGAEQFF
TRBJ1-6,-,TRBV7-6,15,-,TGTGCCAGCAGCTTAGAGCAGGATAGATGGTCACCCCTCCACTTT,CASSLEQDRWSPLHF
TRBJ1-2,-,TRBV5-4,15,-,TGTGCCAGCAGCTTGGGACAGCTTTCTAACTATGGCTACACCTTC,CASSLGQLSNYGYTF
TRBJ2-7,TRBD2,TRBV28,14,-,TGTGCCAGCAGTAAAGCGGGAGGGCCGAAAGAGCAGTACTTC,CASSKAGGPKEQYF
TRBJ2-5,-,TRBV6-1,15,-,TGTGCCAGCAGTGAATCTTTAGCCTACTCGGAGACCCAGTACTTC,CASSESLAYSETQYF
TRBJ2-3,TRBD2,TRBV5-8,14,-,TGTGCCAGCAGGCAGGCGGGAGGCATAGATACGCAGTATTTT,CASRQAGGIDTQYF
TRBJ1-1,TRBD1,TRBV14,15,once,TGTGCCAGCAGCGGGCACGGGGAAGGGGGCGCTGAAGCTTTCTTT,CASSGHGEGGAEAFF
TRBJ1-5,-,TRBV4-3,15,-,TGCGCCAGCAGCCAAGATCGGAGGGCCGGTCAGCCCCAGCATTTT,CASSQDRRAGQPQHF
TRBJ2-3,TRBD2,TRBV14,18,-,TGTGCCAGCAGCCAAGAAGGCCTACTAGCGTGGAGCACAGATACGCAGTATTTT,CASSQEGLLAWSTDTQYF
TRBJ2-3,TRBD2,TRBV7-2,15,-,TGTGCCAGCAGCTTGGCTAGCGGTTCTTTTGATACGCAGTATTTT,CASSLASGSFDTQYF
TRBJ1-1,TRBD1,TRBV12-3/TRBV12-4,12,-,TGTGCCAGCAGTTTGGGACAGGGGTCTACTTTCTTT,CASSLGQGSTFF
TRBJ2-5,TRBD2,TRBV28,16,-,TGTGCCAGCAGTTTGGGGGGGATGAGGGGTCAAGAGACCCAGTACTTC,CASSLGGMRGQETQYF
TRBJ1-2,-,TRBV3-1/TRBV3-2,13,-,TGTGCCAGCAGCCAACGGGGGGGTTATGGCTACACCTTC,CASSQRGGYGYTF
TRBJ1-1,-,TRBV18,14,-,TGTGCCAGCTCACCACGGGCGGCAGGGGCTGAAGCTTTCTTT,CASSPRAAGAEAFF
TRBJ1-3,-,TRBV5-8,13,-,TGTGCCAGCAGCTTCCGAGGTGGAAACACCATATATTTT,CASSFRGGNTIYF
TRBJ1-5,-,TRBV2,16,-,TGTGCCAGCAGTGAATCCACAGGGTTTAGCAATCAGCCCCAGCATTTT,CASSESTGFSNQPQHF
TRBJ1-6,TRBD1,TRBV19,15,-,TGTGCCAGTAGTCGACAGGGTGCCTATAATTCACCCCTCCACTTT,CASSRQGAYNSPLHF
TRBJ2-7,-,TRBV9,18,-,TGTGCCAGCAGCGTAGACCCCGTTCCAAGAGCGGGCTCCTACGAGCAGTACTTC,CASSVDPVPRAGSYEQYF
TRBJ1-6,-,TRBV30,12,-,TGTGCCCATGGAGTTTATAATTCACCCCTCCACTTT,CAHGVYNSPLHF
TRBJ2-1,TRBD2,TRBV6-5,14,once,TGTGCCAGCCCGGCAGGCGGGAGCCCCCATGAGCAGTTCTTC,CASPAGGSPHEQFF
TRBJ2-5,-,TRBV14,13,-,TGTGCCAGCAGTCGACAGTTGGGTATGCCCCAGTACTTC,CASSRQLGMPQYF
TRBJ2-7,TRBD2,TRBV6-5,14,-,TGTGCCAGCATGGGACTAGCGGGAGGTTTGAAGCAGTACTTC,CASMGLAGGLKQYF
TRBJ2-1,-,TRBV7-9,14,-,TGTGCCAGCAGGTCCGGAGGGCCTATGGATGAGCAGTTCTTC,CASRSGGPMDEQFF
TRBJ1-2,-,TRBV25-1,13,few,TGTGCCAGCAGTGACAGGGTCTCTTTGGGCTACACCTTC,CASSDRVSLGYTF
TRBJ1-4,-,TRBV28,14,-,TGTGCCAGCAGGGGGACTATCAATCGTGAAAAACTGTTTTTT,CASRGTINREKLFF
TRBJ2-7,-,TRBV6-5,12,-,TGTGCCAGCAGTCCGACTACCTACGAGCAGTACTTC,CASSPTTYEQYF
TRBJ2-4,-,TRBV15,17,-,TGTGCCACCAGCACCATGCCAGGGATATCAGTAAAAAACATTCAGTACTTC,CATSTMPGISVKNIQYF
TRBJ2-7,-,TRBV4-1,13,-,TGCGCCAGCAGCCCCCGGACAGCCTACGAGCAGTACTTC,CASSPRTAYEQYF
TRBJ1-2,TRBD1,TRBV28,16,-,TGTGCCAGCAGTTTAGGACAGGCCAACTTGGGGTATGGCTACACCTTC,CASSLGQANLGYGYTF
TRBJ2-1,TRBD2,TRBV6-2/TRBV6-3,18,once,TGTGCCAGCAGTGTAGCCTCAGTCTTAGCGGGAGGGCTTCGGGAGCAGTTCTTC,CASSVASVLAGGLREQFF
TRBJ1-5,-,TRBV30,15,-,TGTGCCTGGAGTGTATCAGGCCGAATCAATCAGCCCCAGCATTTT,CAWSVSGRINQPQHF
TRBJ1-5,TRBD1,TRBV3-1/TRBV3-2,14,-,TGTGCCAGCAGCACGGGACAGGGGTACCAGCCCCAGCATTTT,CASSTGQGYQPQHF
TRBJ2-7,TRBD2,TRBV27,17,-,TGTGCCAGCAGTTTTTCCCCCCTAGCGGCCCCTGGCTACGAGCAGTACTTC,CASSFSPLAAPGYEQYF
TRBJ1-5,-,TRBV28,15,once,TGTGCCAGCAGTTTACTAGGGGGAACAGGTCAGCCCCAGCATTTT,CASSLLGGTGQPQHF
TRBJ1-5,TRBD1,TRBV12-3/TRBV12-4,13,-,TGTGCCAGCACCCCAGGGGGCCTTCAGCCCCAGCATTTT,CASTPGGLQPQHF
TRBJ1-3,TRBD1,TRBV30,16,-,TGTGCCTGGAGTGCAACCGGGACAGGGAGAGGAAACACCATATATTTT,CAWSATGTGRGNTIYF
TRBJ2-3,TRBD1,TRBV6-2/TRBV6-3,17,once,TGTGCCAGCAGTTACTCCATAGACAGGGCTGGGACAGATACGCAGTATTTT,CASSYSIDRAGTDTQYF
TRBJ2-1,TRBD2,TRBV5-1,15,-,TGCGCCAGCAGCCCCGGGACTAGCGTTCCCAATGAGCAGTTCTTC,CASSPGTSVPNEQFF
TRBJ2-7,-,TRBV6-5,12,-,TGTGCCAGCACCCCCAGGCGGGACGAGCAGTACTTC,CASTPRRDEQYF
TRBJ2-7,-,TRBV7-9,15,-,TGTGCCAGCAGCGTAATACAGGGAGGGAGGCGGGAGCAGTACTTC,CASSVIQGGRREQYF
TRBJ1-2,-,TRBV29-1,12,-,TGCAGCGTTGACCGCGGGGCCTATGGCTACACCTTC,CSVDRGAYGYTF
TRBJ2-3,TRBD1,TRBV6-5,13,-,TGTGCCAGCAGCCGTGACAGGGGAGATACGCAGTATTTT,CASSRDRGDTQYF